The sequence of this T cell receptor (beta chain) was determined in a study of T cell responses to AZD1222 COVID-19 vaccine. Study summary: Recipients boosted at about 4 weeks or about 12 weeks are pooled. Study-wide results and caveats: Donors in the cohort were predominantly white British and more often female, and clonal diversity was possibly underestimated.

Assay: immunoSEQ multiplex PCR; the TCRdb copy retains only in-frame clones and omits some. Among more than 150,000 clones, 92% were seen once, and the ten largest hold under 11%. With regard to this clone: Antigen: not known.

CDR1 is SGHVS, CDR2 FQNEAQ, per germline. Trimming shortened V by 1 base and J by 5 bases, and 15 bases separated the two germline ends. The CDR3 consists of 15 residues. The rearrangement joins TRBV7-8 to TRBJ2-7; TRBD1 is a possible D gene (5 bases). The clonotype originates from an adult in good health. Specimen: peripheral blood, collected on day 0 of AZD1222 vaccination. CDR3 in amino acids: CASSLDENRRHEQYF. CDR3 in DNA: TGTGCCAGCAGCTTAGATGAGAACAGGCGCCACGAGCAGTACTTC.